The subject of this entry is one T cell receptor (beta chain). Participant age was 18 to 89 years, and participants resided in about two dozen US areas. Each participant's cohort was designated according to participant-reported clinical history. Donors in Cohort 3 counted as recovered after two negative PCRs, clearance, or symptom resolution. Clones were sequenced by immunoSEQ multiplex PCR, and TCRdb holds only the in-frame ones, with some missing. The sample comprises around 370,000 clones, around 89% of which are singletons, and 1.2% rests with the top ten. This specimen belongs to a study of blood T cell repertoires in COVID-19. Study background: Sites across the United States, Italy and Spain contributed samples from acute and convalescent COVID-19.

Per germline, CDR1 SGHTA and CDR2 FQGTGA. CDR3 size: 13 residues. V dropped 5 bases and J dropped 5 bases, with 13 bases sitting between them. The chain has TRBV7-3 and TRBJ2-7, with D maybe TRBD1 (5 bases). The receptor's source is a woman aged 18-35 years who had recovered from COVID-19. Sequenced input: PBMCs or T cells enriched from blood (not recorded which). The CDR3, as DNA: TGTGCCAGCAGCACGGGCAGGGCCCACGAGCAGTACTTC. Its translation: CASSTGRAHEQYF.